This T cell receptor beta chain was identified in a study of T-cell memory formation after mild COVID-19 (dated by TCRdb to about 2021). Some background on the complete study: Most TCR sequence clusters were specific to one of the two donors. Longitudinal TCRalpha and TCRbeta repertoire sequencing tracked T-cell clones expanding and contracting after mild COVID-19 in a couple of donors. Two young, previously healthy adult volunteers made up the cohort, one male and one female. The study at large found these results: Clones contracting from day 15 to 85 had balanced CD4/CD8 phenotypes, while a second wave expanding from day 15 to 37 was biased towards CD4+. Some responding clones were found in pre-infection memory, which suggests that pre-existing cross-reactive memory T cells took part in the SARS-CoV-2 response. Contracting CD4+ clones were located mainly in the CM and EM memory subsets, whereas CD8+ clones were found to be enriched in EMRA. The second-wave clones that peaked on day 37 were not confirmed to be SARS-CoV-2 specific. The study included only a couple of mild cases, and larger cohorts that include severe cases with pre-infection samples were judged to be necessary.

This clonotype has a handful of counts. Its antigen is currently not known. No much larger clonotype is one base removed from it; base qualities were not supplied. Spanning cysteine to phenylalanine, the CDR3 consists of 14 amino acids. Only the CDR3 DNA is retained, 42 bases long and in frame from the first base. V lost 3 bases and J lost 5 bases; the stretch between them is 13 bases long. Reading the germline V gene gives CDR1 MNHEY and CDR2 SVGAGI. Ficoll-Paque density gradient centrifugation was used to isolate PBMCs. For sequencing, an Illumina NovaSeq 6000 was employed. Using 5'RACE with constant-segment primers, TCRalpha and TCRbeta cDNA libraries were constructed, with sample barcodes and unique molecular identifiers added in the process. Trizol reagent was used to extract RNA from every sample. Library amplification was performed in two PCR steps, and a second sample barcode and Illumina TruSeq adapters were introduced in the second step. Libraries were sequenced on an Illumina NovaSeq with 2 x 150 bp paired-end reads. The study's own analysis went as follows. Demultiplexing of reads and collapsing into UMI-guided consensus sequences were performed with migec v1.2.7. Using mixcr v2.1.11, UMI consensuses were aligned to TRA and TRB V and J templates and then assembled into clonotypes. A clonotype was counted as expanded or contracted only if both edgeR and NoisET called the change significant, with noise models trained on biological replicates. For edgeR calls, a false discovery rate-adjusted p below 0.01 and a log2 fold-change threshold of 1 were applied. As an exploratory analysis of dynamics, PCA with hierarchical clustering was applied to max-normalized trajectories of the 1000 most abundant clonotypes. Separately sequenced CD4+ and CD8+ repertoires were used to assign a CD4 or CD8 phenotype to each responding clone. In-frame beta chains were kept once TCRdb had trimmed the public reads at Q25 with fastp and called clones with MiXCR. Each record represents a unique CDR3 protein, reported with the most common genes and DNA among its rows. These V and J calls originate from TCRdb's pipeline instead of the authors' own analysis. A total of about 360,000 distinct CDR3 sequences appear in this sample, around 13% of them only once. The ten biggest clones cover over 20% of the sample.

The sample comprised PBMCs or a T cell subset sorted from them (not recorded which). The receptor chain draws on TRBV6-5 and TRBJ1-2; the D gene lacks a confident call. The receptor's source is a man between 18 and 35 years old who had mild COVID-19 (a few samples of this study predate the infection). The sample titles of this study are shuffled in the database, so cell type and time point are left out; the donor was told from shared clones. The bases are TGTGCCAGCAGTTATCGTCCCGGGTCGTATGGCTACACCTTC. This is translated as CASSYRPGSYGYTF.